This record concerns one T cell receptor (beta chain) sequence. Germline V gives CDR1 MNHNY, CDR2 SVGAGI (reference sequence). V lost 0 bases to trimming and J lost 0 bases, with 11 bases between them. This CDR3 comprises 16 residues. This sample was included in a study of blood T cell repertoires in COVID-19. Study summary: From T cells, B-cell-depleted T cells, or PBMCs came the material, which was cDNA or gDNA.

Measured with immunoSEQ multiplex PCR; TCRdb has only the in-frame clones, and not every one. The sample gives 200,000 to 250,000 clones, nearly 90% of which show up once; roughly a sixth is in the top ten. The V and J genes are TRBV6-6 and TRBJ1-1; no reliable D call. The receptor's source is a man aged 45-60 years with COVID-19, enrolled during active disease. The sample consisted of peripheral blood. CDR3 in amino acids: CASSYSRLEMNTEAFF. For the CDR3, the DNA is TGTGCCAGCAGTTACTCCCGACTAGAAATGAACACTGAAGCTTTCTTT.